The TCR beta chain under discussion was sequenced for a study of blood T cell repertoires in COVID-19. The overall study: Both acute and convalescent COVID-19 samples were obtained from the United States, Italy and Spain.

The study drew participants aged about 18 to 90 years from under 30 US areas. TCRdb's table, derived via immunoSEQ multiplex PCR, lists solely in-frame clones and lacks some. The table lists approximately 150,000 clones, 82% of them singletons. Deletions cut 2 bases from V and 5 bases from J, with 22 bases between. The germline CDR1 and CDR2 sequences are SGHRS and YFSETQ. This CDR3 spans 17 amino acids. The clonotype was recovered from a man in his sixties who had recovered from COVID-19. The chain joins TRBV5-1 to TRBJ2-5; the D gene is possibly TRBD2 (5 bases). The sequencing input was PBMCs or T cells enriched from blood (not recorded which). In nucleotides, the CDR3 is TGCGCCAGCAGCTTCTATCGCCGACTACCTGAGACGGAGACCCAGTACTTC. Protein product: CASSFYRRLPETETQYF.